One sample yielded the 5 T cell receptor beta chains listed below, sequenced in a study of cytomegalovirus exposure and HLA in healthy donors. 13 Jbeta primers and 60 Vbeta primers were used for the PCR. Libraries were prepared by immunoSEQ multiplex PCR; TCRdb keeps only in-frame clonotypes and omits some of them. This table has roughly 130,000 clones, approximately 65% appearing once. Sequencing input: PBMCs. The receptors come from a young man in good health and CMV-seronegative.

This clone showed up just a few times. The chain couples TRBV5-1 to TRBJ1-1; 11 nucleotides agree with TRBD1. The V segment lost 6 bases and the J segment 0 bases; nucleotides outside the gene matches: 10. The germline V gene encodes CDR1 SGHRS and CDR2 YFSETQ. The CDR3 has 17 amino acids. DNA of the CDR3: TGCGCCAGCACTTGGACAGGGGGCGGGTTTATGAACACTGAAGCTTTCTTT. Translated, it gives CASTWTGGGFMNTEAFF.

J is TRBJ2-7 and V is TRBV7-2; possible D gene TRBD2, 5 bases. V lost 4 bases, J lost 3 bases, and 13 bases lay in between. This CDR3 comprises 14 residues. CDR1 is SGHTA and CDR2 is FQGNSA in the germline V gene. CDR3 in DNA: TGTGCCAGCAGCTGGCGTCTCGGGGACTACGAGCAGTACTTC. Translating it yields CASSWRLGDYEQYF.

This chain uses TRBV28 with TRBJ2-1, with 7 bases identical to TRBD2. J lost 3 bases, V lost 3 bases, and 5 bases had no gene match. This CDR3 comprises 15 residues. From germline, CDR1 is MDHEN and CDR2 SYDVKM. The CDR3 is CASSLAGAVYNEQFF. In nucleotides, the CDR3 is TGTGCCAGCAGTTTGGCGGGAGCAGTCTACAATGAGCAGTTCTTC.

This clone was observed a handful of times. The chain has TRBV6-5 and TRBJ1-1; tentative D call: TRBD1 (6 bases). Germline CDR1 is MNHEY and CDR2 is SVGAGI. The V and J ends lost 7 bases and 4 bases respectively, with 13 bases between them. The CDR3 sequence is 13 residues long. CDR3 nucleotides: TGTGCCAGCAACCTAGGGGGGGGCACTGAAGCTTTCTTT. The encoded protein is CASNLGGGTEAFF.

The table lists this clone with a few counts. DNA of the CDR3: TGCAGTCCAACTTCCGATACGCAGTATTTT. Protein product: CSPTSDTQYF. The rearrangement joins TRBV20-1 to TRBJ2-3; D gene ambiguous. The CDR3 is 10 residues long. The ends were cut back, 8 bases at V and 6 bases at J, with 9 bases in the middle. Germline loops: CDR1 DFQATT, CDR2 SNEGSKA (reference sequence).